This TCR beta chain comes out of a study of blood T cell repertoires in COVID-19. This clone was observed a handful of times. In the authors' methods: Amplification of reference gene primers provided the estimated nucleated cell counts. Sequencing used immunoSEQ multiplex PCR; TCRdb keeps in-frame clones, though not all of them. The V and J calls and the clone size are those of that table, but D and trimming were determined from the DNA. Here the sample spans approximately 100,000 clones, around four fifths being singletons. Sequenced sample: peripheral blood. This clonotype was sampled from a man in his 60s with acute or convalescent COVID-19.

For the CDR3, the DNA is TGTGCCAGCCACCATCGCGGGCAGGTACTTGGGGGGAGCAATTCACCCCTCCACTTT. Protein: CASHHRGQVLGGSNSPLHF. The chain recombines TRBV19 with TRBJ1-6, with D possibly TRBD1 on 5 matching bases. Germline loops: CDR1 LNHDA, CDR2 SQIVND (reference sequence). V was shortened by 9 bases and J by 7 bases, with 31 bases between the two germline ends. The CDR3 has 19 residues.